This record covers a single T cell receptor beta chain. These data belong to a study of blood T cell repertoires in COVID-19. This CDR3 has 14 amino acids. The V and J ends lost 3 bases and 0 bases respectively, with 6 bases between them. Germline V CDR1 and CDR2: SGHTA, FQGTGA. Authors' analysis steps: Estimation of nucleated cell counts relied on the amplification of reference gene primers. Libraries were prepared by immunoSEQ multiplex PCR; TCRdb keeps only in-frame clonotypes and omits some of them. Clone size and the V and J calls come from that table; the DNA yielded D and trimming. Seen here are about 67,000 clones, over 80% observed once, and the top ten hold just over 8%.

Sample: peripheral blood. This sequence joins TRBV7-3 and TRBJ1-3; D gene ambiguous. This TCR came from a man aged 50 or older with active COVID-19. CDR3 nucleotides: TGTGCCAGCAGCTTTACCGGCTCTGGAAACACCATATATTTT. Translating gives CASSFTGSGNTIYF.